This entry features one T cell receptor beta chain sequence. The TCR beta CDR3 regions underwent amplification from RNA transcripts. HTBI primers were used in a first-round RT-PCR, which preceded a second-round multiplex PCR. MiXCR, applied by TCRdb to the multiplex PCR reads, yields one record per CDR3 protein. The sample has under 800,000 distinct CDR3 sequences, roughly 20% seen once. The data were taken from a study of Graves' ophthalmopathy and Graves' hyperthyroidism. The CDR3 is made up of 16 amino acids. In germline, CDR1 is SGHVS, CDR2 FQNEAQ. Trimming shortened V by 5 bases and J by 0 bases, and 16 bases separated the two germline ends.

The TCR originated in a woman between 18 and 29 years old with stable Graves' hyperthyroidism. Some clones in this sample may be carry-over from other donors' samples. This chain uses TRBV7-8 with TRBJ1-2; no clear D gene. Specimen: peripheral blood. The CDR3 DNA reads TGTGCCAGCAGCGGTCGGGCCGCGTTAGCTAACTATGGCTACACCTTC. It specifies CASSGRAALANYGYTF.